Shown below are 2 T cell receptor beta chains from a single sample sequenced in a study of shared clonotypes between healthy human individuals. Assay used: immunoSEQ multiplex PCR; TCRdb lists only in-frame clones, some missing. The table has about 1 million clones, roughly 70% seen once. Source material: memory CD4+ T cells sorted from blood. The subset: CD45RA-negative fraction. These receptor sequences come from a man between 18 and 29 years old in good health.

This clone turned up a few times. This chain uses TRBV11-1 with TRBJ1-1; a possible D gene is TRBD1 (5 bases). The CDR3 runs 14 residues. Trimming shortened V by 1 base and J by 3 bases, and 9 bases separated the two germline ends. Per germline, CDR1 SGHAT and CDR2 FQDESV (reference sequence). CDR3 region: CASSLEGTDTEAFF. The CDR3 nucleotides are TGTGCCAGCAGCTTAGAGGGGACGGACACTGAAGCTTTCTTT. Looking up the rest from reference TRBV11-1 and TRBJ1-1 gives the full variable domain: EAEVAQSPRYKITEKSQAVAFWCDPISGHATLYWYRQILGQGPELLVQFQDESVVDDSQLPKDRFSAERLKGVDSTLKIQPAELGDSAMYLCASSLEGTDTEAFFGQGTRLTVV.

About this clone itself: Other DNA variants within this sample encode the same CDR3. The chain is built from TRBV2 and TRBJ2-7; no clear D. The V end was cut by 3 bases, the J end by 6 bases, with 6 bases between. Germline CDR1 and CDR2: SNHLY and FYNNEI. This CDR3 has 11 amino acids. The DNA for the CDR3 is TGTGCCAGCAGTGAGGAAGGCGAGCAGTACTTC. Amino acids: CASSEEGEQYF.